This TCR beta chain emerged from a study of T-cell memory formation after mild COVID-19. Study overall: The TCR clusters were mostly specific to one donor. Study-wide findings and caveats: From day 15 to 85, contracting clones were balanced between CD4 and CD8, whereas later expanders leaned toward CD4+. The main location of contracting CD4+ clones was CM and EM, and that of contracting CD8+ clones was EMRA.

This clonotype was seen at least ten times. Its antigen is currently unknown. The CDR3 is 16 amino acids. Germline V gene sequence: CDR1 MNHEY, CDR2 SVGEGT. V lost 4 bases and J 0 bases, leaving 13 bases between the germline ends. 5'RACE primed at constant segments yielded TCR alpha and TCR beta cDNA libraries bearing sample barcodes and UMIs. MiXCR was run by TCRdb on the 5' RACE reads, yielding one entry per CDR3 protein. The top ten clones hold 23% of a sample with fewer than 300,000 distinct CDR3 sequences, about 20% of them seen once. This sequence originates from a man younger than 30 who had mild COVID-19 (a few samples of this study predate the infection). Cell type and time point are not known. The sequencing sample was made of PBMCs or a T cell subset sorted from them (not recorded which). The chain uses TRBV6-2 or TRBV6-3 and TRBJ2-4, with D maybe TRBD2 (5 bases). CDR3 DNA sequence: TGTGCCAGCAGTTCCTGGACTGTACTAGCCAAAAACATTCAGTACTTC. Its protein product is CASSSWTVLAKNIQYF.